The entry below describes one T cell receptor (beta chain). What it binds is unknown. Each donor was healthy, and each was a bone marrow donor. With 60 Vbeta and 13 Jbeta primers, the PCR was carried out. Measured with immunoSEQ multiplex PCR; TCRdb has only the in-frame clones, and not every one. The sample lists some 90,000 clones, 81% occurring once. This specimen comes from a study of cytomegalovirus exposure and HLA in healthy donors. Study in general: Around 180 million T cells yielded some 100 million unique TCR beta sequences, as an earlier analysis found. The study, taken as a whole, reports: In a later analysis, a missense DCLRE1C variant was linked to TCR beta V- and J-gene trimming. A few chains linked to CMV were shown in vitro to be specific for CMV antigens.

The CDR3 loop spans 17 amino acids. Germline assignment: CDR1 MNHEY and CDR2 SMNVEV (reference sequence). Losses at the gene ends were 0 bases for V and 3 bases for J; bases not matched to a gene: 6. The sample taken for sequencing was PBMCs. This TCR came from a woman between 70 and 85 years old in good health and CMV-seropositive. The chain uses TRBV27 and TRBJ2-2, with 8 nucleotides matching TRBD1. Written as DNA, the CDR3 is TGTGCCAGCAGTTTATCGAGGACAGGGCAGGACACCGGGGAGCTGTTTTTT. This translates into CASSLSRTGQDTGELFF.